This T cell receptor (beta chain) emerged from a study of blood T cell repertoires in COVID-19. The CDR3 runs 16 residues. The germline gives CDR1 SGHKS, CDR2 YYEKEE (reference sequence). Trimming shortened V by 2 bases and J by 5 bases, and 17 bases separated the two germline ends. Here immunoSEQ multiplex PCR was the method, and the copy in TCRdb shows in-frame clones only, minus some. The sample records 390,000 or so clones, around 90% being singletons. Sequencing was performed on peripheral blood. This sequence joins TRBV5-5 and TRBJ2-1; TRBD2 is a possible D gene (7 bases). The TCR sequence derives from a woman aged 25 to 39 with COVID-19, enrolled during active disease. This CDR3 is CASSFRGGGYDNEQFF. CDR3 sequence (DNA): TGTGCCAGCAGCTTCCGGGGAGGGGGTTACGACAATGAGCAGTTCTTC.